These 19 T cell receptor beta chains originate from one sample sequenced in a study of Ad26.COV2.S vaccination and SARS-CoV-2 variants. Data came from immunoSEQ multiplex PCR; TCRdb stores just in-frame clones and leaves some out. Of 250,000 or so clones in the sample, around nine tenths were seen once. Treatment given: around 19 received Ad26.COV2.S at low or high dose, single or two shots; 5 received placebo; per-sample allocation not given. All samples were drawn on day 63, counting from the first vaccine or placebo injection. This material consisted of peripheral blood, taken in a trial of Ad26.COV2.S vaccine versus placebo. The receptor set was obtained from a person aged 18-65 years who received the Ad26.COV2.S COVID-19 vaccine or a placebo.

The table lists this clone with a count of one. The chain couples TRBV7-9 to TRBJ1-2; D remains unclear. The CDR3 sequence is 16 residues long. Deletions cut 10 bases from V and 1 base from J, with 22 bases between. Germline values: CDR1 SEHNR, CDR2 FQNEAQ (reference sequence). The CDR3 DNA sequence: TGTGCCATTAAACAAGAAGTTTCTTTTTTTAACTATGGCTACACCTTC. It specifies CAIKQEVSFFNYGYTF.

The chain recombines TRBV27 with TRBJ2-7; D ambiguous. The CDR3 is 13 residues long. The germline CDR1 and CDR2 sequences are MNHEY and SMNVEV (reference sequence). V shed 5 bases and J shed 3 bases, with 11 bases lying between them. The CDR3 region is CASSPRSNYEQYV. CDR3 coding DNA: TGTGCCAGCAGTCCCCGATCTAACTACGAGCAGTACGTC.

There are a few counts of this clone. The CDR3 DNA reads as TGTGCCAGCAGCACGGACAGGGGGCTCCAAGAGACCCAGTACTTC. It encodes CASSTDRGLQETQYF. The chain uses TRBV6-5 and TRBJ2-5; 11 bases line up with TRBD1. Germline CDR1 is MNHEY and CDR2 is SVGAGI. There are 15 residues in the CDR3. The ends lost 6 bases at V and 1 base at J; junction bases unmatched: 4.

This sequence joins TRBV3-1 (or the pseudogene TRBV3-2) and TRBJ2-5; D remains unclear. Looked up from germline, CDR1 is LGHDT and CDR2 is YNNKEL (reference sequence). Trimming shortened V by 1 base and J by 0 bases, and 12 bases separated the two germline ends. The CDR3 contains 16 residues. The CDR3 is CASSQGAGRYQETQYF. The CDR3 DNA is TGTGCCAGCAGCCAAGGGGCAGGCAGGTACCAAGAGACCCAGTACTTC.

Remarks on this clone: Other nucleotide sequences in the sample specify the same CDR3. V and J are TRBV9 and TRBJ2-5, with TRBD1 identical over 7 bases. The germline gives CDR1 SGDLS, CDR2 YYNGEE. Trimming cost V 0 bases and J 5 bases; bases outside gene matches: 1. The CDR3 runs to 13 residues. For the CDR3, the DNA is TGTGCCAGCAGCGTAGGAGGGGGCGAGACCCAGTACTTC. This gives the protein CASSVGGGETQYF. Looking up the rest from reference TRBV9 and TRBJ2-5 gives the full variable domain: DSGVTQTPKHLITATGQRVTLRCSPRSGDLSVYWYQQSLDQGLQFLIQYYNGEERAKGNILERFSAQQFPDLHSELNLSSLELGDSALYFCASSVGGGETQYFGPGTRLLVL.

Only one count was recorded for this clone. The gene calls are TRBV3-1 (or the pseudogene TRBV3-2) and TRBJ2-3; the match to TRBD2 covers 11 bases. The CDR3 runs 15 residues. CDR1 and CDR2 (germline): LGHDT, YNNKEL (reference sequence). V shed 3 bases, J shed 3 bases, and the junction held 2 bases outside the gene matches. This chain's CDR3 is CASSQWTSGTDTQYF. For the CDR3, the DNA is TGTGCCAGCAGCCAGTGGACTAGCGGGACAGATACGCAGTATTTT.

The chain carries TRBV6-2 or TRBV6-3 and TRBJ2-7; D not resolved. Germline V lookup: CDR1 MNHEY, CDR2 SVGEGT. Trimming stripped 6 bases from V and 6 bases from J, with 9 bases between. CDR3 length: 11 residues. CDR3 bases: TGTGCCAGCAGCCCTAAGAGCGAGCAGTACTTC. Translated: CASSPKSEQYF.

The chain carries TRBV11-1 and TRBJ1-1; D is perhaps TRBD1 (5 bases). Germline values: CDR1 SGHAT, CDR2 FQDESV (reference sequence). CDR3 size: 15 residues. Trimming cost V 3 bases and J 2 bases, with 13 bases left between them. CDR3 coding DNA: TGTGCCAGCAGCTTCCGCCGGACAACTAACACTGAAGCTTTCTTT. Translated, it gives CASSFRRTTNTEAFF.

The chain recombines TRBV7-9 with TRBJ1-1; D unresolved. This CDR3 region has 13 residues. Looked up from germline, CDR1 is SEHNR and CDR2 is FQNEAQ (reference sequence). The germline V and J ends were trimmed by 3 bases and 5 bases, with 10 bases remaining between them. The CDR3 reads CASSFSGLTEAFF. CDR3 sequence (DNA): TGTGCCAGCAGCTTCTCAGGTCTGACTGAAGCTTTCTTT.

The J gene is TRBJ2-7, the V gene TRBV7-6; either TRBD1 or TRBD2 may fit D (6 bases each). From germline, CDR1 is SGHVS and CDR2 FNYEAQ. Trimming removed 5 bases from V and 1 base from J, with 15 bases in between. This CDR3 region has 15 residues. The CDR3 here is CASSPRGQGSYEQYF. The CDR3 DNA sequence: TGTGCCAGCAGCCCCCGGGGGCAGGGGTCCTACGAGCAGTACTTC.

The CDR3 DNA follows: TGTGCCAGCAGCCTAGCGGGGCCGAGCTCCTACGAGCAGTACGTC. Encoded protein: CASSLAGPSSYEQYV. The chain uses TRBV7-3 and TRBJ2-7; 9 nucleotides line up with TRBD2. The CDR3 covers 15 residues. Per the germline V gene, CDR1 is SGHTA and CDR2 is FQGTGA. V gave up 5 bases and J gave up 0 bases; unmatched junction bases: 5.

The V and J genes are TRBV27 and TRBJ2-7; TRBD1 agrees at 7 bases. After removal of 1 base from V and 6 bases from J, the junction contained 9 bases not matched to a gene. The CDR3 is 15 amino acids. Germline CDR1 and CDR2: MNHEY and SMNVEV (reference sequence). The CDR3 protein is CASSLLTGVGCEQYV. The CDR3 DNA reads TGTGCCAGCAGTTTATTAACAGGGGTAGGTTGCGAGCAGTACGTC.

The gene calls are TRBV10-1 and TRBJ2-5; 15 bases are a match to TRBD2. In germline, CDR1 is WNHNN, CDR2 SYGVQD (reference sequence). The ends lost 4 bases at V and 3 bases at J; junction bases unmatched: 9. CDR3 length equals 18 residues. The CDR3 is CASSVGGTSGRREETQYF. The DNA for the CDR3 is TGCGCCAGCAGTGTCGGCGGGACTAGCGGGAGGAGAGAAGAGACCCAGTACTTC.

This clone occurred once. The CDR3 region has the DNA TGTGCCAGCAGCTTGGCGGGACAGACAACTCTTCCCTATGGCTACACCTTC. Amino acids: CASSLAGQTTLPYGYTF. V gene TRBV5-6 combines with J gene TRBJ1-2; 7 bases map to TRBD1. Germline CDR1 is SGHDT and CDR2 is YYEEEE. The J segment lost 4 bases and the V segment lost 0 bases, leaving 12 bases of the junction unmatched. This CDR3 is 17 amino acids long.

The chain joins TRBV15 to TRBJ1-1; D is unresolved. With 7 bases removed from V and 1 base from J, the gap between germline ends came to 25 bases. The germline CDR1 and CDR2 sequences are LNHNV and YYDKDF (reference sequence). The CDR3 length is 18 residues. CDR3 sequence: CATIDTGIVLTTNTEAFF. The CDR3 region has the DNA TGTGCCACCATCGATACCGGGATCGTACTTACTACGAACACTGAAGCTTTCTTT.

V is TRBV27 and J is TRBJ1-6, with 7 bases aligning to TRBD1. CDR1 and CDR2 from the germline V gene are MNHEY and SMNVEV (reference sequence). V shed 5 bases, J shed 4 bases, and the junction held 8 bases outside the gene matches. The CDR3 totals 16 residues. The CDR3 nucleotides are TGTGCCAGCAGTCCGTTCCGGGACAGTTATAATTCACCCCTCCACTTT. Its translation: CASSPFRDSYNSPLHF.

This chain uses TRBV30 with TRBJ2-3; unclear D gene. Germline V gives CDR1 GTSNPN, CDR2 SVGIG (reference sequence). V lost 2 bases to trimming and J lost 6 bases, with 15 bases between them. This CDR3 region has 14 residues. For the CDR3, the DNA is TGTGCCTGGAGTTTCAACACCCAGGCTGATACGCAGTATTTT. Its translation is CAWSFNTQADTQYF.

This clone was seen more than once but under ten times. This chain connects TRBV6-2 or TRBV6-3 to TRBJ1-1; 8 bases align to TRBD1. The CDR3 extends over 16 amino acids. Germline CDR1 MNHEY, CDR2 SVGEGT. V gave up 2 bases and J gave up 1 base; unmatched junction bases: 6. The CDR3 loop reads CASSYMSGTGNTEAFF. In nucleotides, the CDR3 is TGTGCCAGCAGTTACATGTCGGGGACAGGGAACACTGAAGCTTTCTTT.

The V call is TRBV9, the J call TRBJ2-7; 8 bases agree with TRBD1. This CDR3 is 15 amino acids long. In germline, CDR1 is SGDLS, CDR2 YYNGEE. Losses at the gene ends were 4 bases for V and 2 bases for J; bases not matched to a gene: 8. The CDR3 region has the DNA TGTGCCAGCAGCCTGGGACAGGCTAACCCCTACGAGCAGTACTTC. Translating gives CASSLGQANPYEQYF. Full variable domain (missing parts from reference TRBV9 and TRBJ2-7): DSGVTQTPKHLITATGQRVTLRCSPRSGDLSVYWYQQSLDQGLQFLIQYYNGEERAKGNILERFSAQQFPDLHSELNLSSLELGDSALYFCASSLGQANPYEQYFGPGTRLTVT.